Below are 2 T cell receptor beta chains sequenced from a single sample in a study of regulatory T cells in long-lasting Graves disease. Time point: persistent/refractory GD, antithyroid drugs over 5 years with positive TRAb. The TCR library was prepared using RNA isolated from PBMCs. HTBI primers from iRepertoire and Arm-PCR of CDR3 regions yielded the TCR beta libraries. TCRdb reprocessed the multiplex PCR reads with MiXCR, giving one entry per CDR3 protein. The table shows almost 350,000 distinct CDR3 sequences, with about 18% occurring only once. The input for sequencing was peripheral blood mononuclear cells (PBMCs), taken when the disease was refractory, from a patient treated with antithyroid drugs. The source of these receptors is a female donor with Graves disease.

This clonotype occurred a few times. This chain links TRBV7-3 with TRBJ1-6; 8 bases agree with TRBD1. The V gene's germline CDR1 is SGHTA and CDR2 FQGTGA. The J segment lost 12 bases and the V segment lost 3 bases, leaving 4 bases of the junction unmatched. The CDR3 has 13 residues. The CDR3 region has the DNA TGTGCCAGCAGCTTTGGGACAGGCCGACCCCTCCACTTT. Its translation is CASSFGTGRPLHF.

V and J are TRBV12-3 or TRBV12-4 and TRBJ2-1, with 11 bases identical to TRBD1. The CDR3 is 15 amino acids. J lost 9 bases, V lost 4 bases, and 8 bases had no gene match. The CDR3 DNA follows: TGTGCCAGCAGTTCCCCGGGACAGGGGGAGTTTGAGCAGTTCTTC. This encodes CASSSPGQGEFEQFF.